This T cell receptor beta chain was retrieved from a study of CD8 T cells in Susac syndrome. Whole-study findings and limits: As acknowledged by the study, its TCR sequencing and HLA analysis included a relatively small number of individuals.

The V end was cut by 6 bases, the J end by 0 bases, with 18 bases between. The length of the CDR3 is 16 residues. Germline V gene lookup returns CDR1 SQVTM and CDR2 ANQGSEA. A quantity of roughly 0.5 to 1 ug RNA underwent reverse transcription using random hexamers. With immunoSEQ multiplex PCR, TCR beta CDR3 was amplified across 54 Vbeta and 13 Jbeta. TCRdb analysed the immunoSEQ multiplex PCR reads with MiXCR anew, one entry per CDR3 protein. The data contain roughly 150,000 distinct CDR3 sequences, around 96% of them seen just once; the ten biggest clones take up 0.21%. On this clonotype itself: Its antigen is not known.

Sequencing used CD8+ T cells from PBMCs. The chain recombines TRBV29-1 with TRBJ2-1; D not certain. The clonotype was recovered from a human donor with multiple sclerosis. CDR3 loop: CSVHPTESRSYNEQFF. The CDR3 bases are TGCAGCGTCCACCCTACAGAGTCTCGCTCCTACAATGAGCAGTTCTTC.